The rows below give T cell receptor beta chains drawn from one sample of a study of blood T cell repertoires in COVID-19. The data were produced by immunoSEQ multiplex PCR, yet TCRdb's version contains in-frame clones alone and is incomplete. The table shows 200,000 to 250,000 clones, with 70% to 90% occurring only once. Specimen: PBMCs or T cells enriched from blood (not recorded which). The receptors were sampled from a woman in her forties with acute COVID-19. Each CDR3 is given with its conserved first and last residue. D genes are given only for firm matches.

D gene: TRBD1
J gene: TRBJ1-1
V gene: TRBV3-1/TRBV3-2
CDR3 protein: CASSPIYGTDTEAFF
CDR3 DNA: TGTGCCAGCAGCCCAATTTATGGGACAGACACTGAAGCTTTCTTT

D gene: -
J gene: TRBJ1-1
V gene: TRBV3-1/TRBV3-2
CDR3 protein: CASSQGPGHPKAFF
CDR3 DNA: TGTGCCAGCAGCCAAGGGCCGGGACATCCTAAAGCTTTCTTT

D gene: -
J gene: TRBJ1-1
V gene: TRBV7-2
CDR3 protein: CASSLGPSENTEAFF
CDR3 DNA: TGTGCCAGCAGCTTGGGACCTAGCGAGAACACTGAAGCTTTCTTT

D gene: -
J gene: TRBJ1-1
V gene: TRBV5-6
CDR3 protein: CASSSPRGEAFF
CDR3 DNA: TGTGCCAGCAGCTCACCTAGGGGTGAAGCTTTCTTT

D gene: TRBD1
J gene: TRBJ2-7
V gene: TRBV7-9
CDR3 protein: CASSPTSKGQGNYEQYF
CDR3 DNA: TGTGCCAGCAGCCCAACCTCCAAGGGACAGGGGAACTACGAGCAGTACTTC

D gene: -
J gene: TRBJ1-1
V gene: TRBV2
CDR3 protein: CASSDPARGEAFF
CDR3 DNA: TGTGCCAGCAGTGACCCGGCCCGAGGCGAAGCTTTCTTT

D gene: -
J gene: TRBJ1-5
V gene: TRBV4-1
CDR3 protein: CASSQGRGNDRNQPQHF
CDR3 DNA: TGCGCCAGCAGCCAAGGTCGCGGCAACGACCGCAATCAGCCCCAGCATTTT

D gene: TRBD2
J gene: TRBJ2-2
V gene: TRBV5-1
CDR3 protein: CASSFRAGGPTGELFF
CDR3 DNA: TGCGCCAGCAGCTTCCGAGCGGGGGGGCCGACCGGGGAGCTGTTTTTT

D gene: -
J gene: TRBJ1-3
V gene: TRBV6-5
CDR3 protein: CASSLDIKESTIYF
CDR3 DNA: TGTGCCAGCAGCCTGGACATTAAAGAAAGCACCATATATTTT

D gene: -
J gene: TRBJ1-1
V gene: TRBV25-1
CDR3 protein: CASSESDRRKAFF
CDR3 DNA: TGTGCCAGCAGTGAATCCGACAGGCGAAAAGCTTTCTTT

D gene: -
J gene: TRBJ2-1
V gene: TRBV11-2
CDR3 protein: CASSSRKGNEQFF
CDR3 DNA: TGTGCCAGCAGCTCCCGGAAGGGGAATGAGCAGTTCTTC

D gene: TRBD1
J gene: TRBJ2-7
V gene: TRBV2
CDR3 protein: CASRTGGFGEQYF
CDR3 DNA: TGTGCCAGCAGGACAGGGGGCTTTGGGGAGCAGTACTTC

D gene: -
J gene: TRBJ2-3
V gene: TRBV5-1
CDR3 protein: CASSLEWGGGADTQYF
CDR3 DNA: TGCGCCAGCAGCTTGGAATGGGGCGGAGGGGCAGATACGCAGTATTTT

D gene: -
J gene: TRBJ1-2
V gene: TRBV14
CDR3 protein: CASSQDLTGLRTF
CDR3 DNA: TGTGCCAGCAGCCAAGATTTGACGGGGTTGAGGACCTTC

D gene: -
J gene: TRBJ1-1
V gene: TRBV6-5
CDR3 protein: CASSPLGGVTEAFF
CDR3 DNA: TGTGCCAGCAGTCCGTTAGGGGGGGTGACTGAAGCTTTCTTT